The clone carrying this T cell receptor (beta chain) appeared many times. Antigen specificity is unknown. Naive CD8 T cells were FACS-sorted by CD8+CD4-CCR7+CD45RA+ markers. The sample is drawn from a study of molecular identifiers for immune sequencing clone quantification. Study-level information: With replicates, the RNA of about 20,000 or 100,000 naive CD8 cells was split five ways and four were sequenced.

Study conclusions and caveats: Naive cells had under 1% of molecules in clones above 20 RNA copies, effectors over 99%.

Bulk TCR libraries were made with methods that had been previously described and with listed TCR primers. TCRdb fed the PCR reads into MiXCR, producing one record per CDR3 protein. In the table there are 65,000 or so distinct CDR3 sequences, under 20% of which are singletons. Sequenced: naive CD8+ T cells from blood, with Jurkat cell RNA spiked in. Documented subset: FACS-sorted CD8+CD4-CCR7+CD45RA+ naive T cells. This receptor was identified in a human donor in good health. Some libraries in this study had Jurkat cell RNA spiked in.

The CDR3 is CASSPIRFSGRLYEQYF. CDR3 coding DNA: TGTGCCAGCAGTCCTATCCGATTTAGCGGGAGGTTGTACGAGCAGTACTTC. This chain links TRBV6-2 or TRBV6-3 with TRBJ2-7, with 10 bases that match TRBD2. The length of the CDR3 is 17 residues. From germline, CDR1 is MNHEY and CDR2 SVGEGT. V lost 5 bases to trimming and J lost 4 bases; unmatched junction nucleotides: 14.